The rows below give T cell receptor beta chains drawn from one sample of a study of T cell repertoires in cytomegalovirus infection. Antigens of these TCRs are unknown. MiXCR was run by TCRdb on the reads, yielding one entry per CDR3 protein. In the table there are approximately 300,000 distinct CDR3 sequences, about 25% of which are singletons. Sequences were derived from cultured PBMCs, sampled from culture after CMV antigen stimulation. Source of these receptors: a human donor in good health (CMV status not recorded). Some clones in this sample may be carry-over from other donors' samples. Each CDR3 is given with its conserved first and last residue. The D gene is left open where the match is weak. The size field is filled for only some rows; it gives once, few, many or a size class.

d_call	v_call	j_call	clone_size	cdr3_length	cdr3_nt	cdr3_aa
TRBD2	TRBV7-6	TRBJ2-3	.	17	TGTGCCAGCAGCTCCCTGGCTGGAGCGGGAAGCACAGATACGCAGTATTTT	CASSSLAGAGSTDTQYF
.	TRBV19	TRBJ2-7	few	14	TGTGCCAGTAGTATAGGCGGCGGGCGCGACGAGCAGTACTTC	CASSIGGGRDEQYF
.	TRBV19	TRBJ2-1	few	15	TGTGCCAGTAAATTAACAGACAGCTCCTACAATGAGCAGTTCTTC	CASKLTDSSYNEQFF
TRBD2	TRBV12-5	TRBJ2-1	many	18	TGTGCTAGTGGTTTGGTACTCGATGCTAGCGGGAGTCCGAATGAGCAGTTCTTC	CASGLVLDASGSPNEQFF
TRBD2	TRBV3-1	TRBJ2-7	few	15	TGTGCCAGCAGCCAAGGACTAGCGGGTGTGGGGGAGCAGTACTTC	CASSQGLAGVGEQYF
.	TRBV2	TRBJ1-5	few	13	TGTGCCAGCAGATTACAGGGCAATCAGCCCCAGCATTTT	CASRLQGNQPQHF
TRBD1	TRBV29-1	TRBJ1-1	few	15	TGCAGCGTTGAAACGGACAGGGGGCTTAACACTGAAGCTTTCTTT	CSVETDRGLNTEAFF
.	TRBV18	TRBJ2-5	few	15	TGTGCCAGCTCACGGGACTACAGGGATGGGGAGACCCAGTACTTC	CASSRDYRDGETQYF
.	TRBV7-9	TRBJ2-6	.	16	TGTGCCAGCGACCCCGGGGGGCAATCCGGGGCCAACGTCCTGACTTTC	CASDPGGQSGANVLTF
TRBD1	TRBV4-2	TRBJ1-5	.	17	TGTGCCAGCAGCCCCTTCGTTAGGGGGCGAAAGGGTCAGCCCCAGCATTTT	CASSPFVRGRKGQPQHF
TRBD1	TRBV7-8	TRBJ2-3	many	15	TGTGCCAGCAGCTTCCCCGGGACAGGCACAGATACGCAGTATTTT	CASSFPGTGTDTQYF
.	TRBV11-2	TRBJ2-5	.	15	TGTGCCAGCAGCTCCCCTTCGGAACCCCAAGAGACCCAGTACTTC	CASSSPSEPQETQYF
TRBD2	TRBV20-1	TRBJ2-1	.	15	TGCAGTGCGGAAGCGGGAGACGCGCCTAGCAATGAGCAGTTCTTC	CSAEAGDAPSNEQFF
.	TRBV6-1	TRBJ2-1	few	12	TGTGCCAGCAGTGAAGGGGGGAGTGTGCAGTTCTTC	CASSEGGSVQFF
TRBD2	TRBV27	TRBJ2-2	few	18	TGTGCCAGCAGTTCCCGGGACGGGCTAGCGGGAGGGACCGGGGAGCTGTTTTTT	CASSSRDGLAGGTGELFF
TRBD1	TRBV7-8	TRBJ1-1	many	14	TGTGCCAGCAGCTGGGGACAGGCGAACACTGAAGCTTTCTTT	CASSWGQANTEAFF
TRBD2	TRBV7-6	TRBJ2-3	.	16	TGTGCCAGCAGCCGAATAGCGGGAGGCCCCACAGATACGCAGTATTTT	CASSRIAGGPTDTQYF
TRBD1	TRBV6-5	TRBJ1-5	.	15	TGTGCCAGCAGTCACGGTGACAGGGGGGGTCAGCCCCAGCATTTT	CASSHGDRGGQPQHF
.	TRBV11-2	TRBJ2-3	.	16	TGTGCCAGCAGCTTCGCGTCAAGCGGGCGCACAGATACGCAGTATTTT	CASSFASSGRTDTQYF
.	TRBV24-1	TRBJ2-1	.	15	TGTGCCACCAGTGGCCCAGGGGCGGCCTACAATGAGCAGTTCTTC	CATSGPGAAYNEQFF
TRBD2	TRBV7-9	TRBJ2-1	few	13	TGTGCCAGCGGCCTAGCGGGAGTGGGTGAGCAGTTCTTC	CASGLAGVGEQFF
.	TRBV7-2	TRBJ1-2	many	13	TGTGCCAGCAGTTCCGGGCTGGGGGCGGGCTACACCTTC	CASSSGLGAGYTF
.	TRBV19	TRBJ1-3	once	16	TGTGCCAGTAGTATAGATCGGAGGAGAAGAGGAAACACCATATATTTT	CASSIDRRRRGNTIYF
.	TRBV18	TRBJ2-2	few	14	TGTGCCAGCTCAGGACAGCGTGTCGGGGATGTGCTGTTTTTT	CASSGQRVGDVLFF
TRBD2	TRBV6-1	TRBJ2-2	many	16	TGTGCCAGCAGCGCAGTAGGGAGCGGGATGGGCGGGGAGCTGTTTTTT	CASSAVGSGMGGELFF
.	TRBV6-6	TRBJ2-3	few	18	TGTGCCAGCAGTTACTCTCCAACTCTTCAGGCGGTTACAGATACGCAGTATTTT	CASSYSPTLQAVTDTQYF
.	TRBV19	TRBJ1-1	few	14	TGTGCCAGTAGTACAGGGATGGGGCACACTGAAGCTTTCTTT	CASSTGMGHTEAFF
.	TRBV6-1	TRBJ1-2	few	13	TGTGCCAGCATGACACAGGTGAACTATGGCTACACCTTC	CASMTQVNYGYTF
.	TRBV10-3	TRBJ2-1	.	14	TGTGCCATCAGGGAGGGACAGACCTACAATGAGCAGTTCTTC	CAIREGQTYNEQFF
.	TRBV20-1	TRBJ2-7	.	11	TGCAGTGTAGACAGCCGGAAGGAGCAGTACTTC	CSVDSRKEQYF
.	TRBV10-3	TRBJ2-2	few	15	TGTGCCATCAGCGCGAAGGGGTTTCGAACCGGGGAGCTGTTTTTT	CAISAKGFRTGELFF
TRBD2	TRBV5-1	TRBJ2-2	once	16	TGCGCCAGCAGCTTGGTTTTAGCGGGGAACACCGGGGAGCTGTTTTTT	CASSLVLAGNTGELFF
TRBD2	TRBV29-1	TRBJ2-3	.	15	TGCAGCGTTGCCGGGACTAGCGGGGGCACAGATACGCAGTATTTT	CSVAGTSGGTDTQYF
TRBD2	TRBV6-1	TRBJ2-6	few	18	TGTGCCAGCAGTGAACTCTCGGGAGGGATCTCTGGGGCCAACGTCCTGACTTTC	CASSELSGGISGANVLTF
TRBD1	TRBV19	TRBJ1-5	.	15	TGTGCCAGTAGTATAAGGGGACAGGGGATTCAGCCCCAGCATTTT	CASSIRGQGIQPQHF
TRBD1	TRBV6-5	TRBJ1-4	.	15	TGTGCCAGCAGGAGAACCGGGACAGGGTATGAAAAACTGTTTTTT	CASRRTGTGYEKLFF
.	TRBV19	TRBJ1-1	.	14	TGTGCCAGTAGTACTGGGATTCCGAACACTGAAGCTTTCTTT	CASSTGIPNTEAFF
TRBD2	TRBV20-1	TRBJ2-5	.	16	TGCAGTGCTAGGGCGCCGGGAGGAGCGGGAGTAGAGACCCAGTACTTC	CSARAPGGAGVETQYF
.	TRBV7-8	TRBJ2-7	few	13	TGTGCCAGCAGCTTAGGGAAGGGCTACGAGCAGTACTTC	CASSLGKGYEQYF
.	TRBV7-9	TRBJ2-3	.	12	TGTGCCAGCAGCTTAGACTTCGGTACGCAGTATTTT	CASSLDFGTQYF
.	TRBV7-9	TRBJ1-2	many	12	TGTGCCAGCAGCTTCAATCGGGATGGCTACACCTTC	CASSFNRDGYTF
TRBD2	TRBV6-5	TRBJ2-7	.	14	TGTGCCAGCAGAGGACTAGCGGGCTTGGGCGAGCAGTACTTC	CASRGLAGLGEQYF